This T cell receptor beta chain was recorded in a study of T cells in Graves' hyperthyroidism and ophthalmopathy. Comment on this clonotype: Its antigen is unidentified.

V lost 4 bases and J lost 6; bases outside the gene matches: 8. Germline V gives CDR1 SGDLS, CDR2 YYNGEE. There are 14 residues in the CDR3. Notes on the study in general: A 13 V-J model separated ophthalmopathy from stable hyperthyroidism.

The investigators amplified TCR beta CDR3 regions from RNA transcripts. HTBI primers were the set used in a first-round RT-PCR of the TCR CDR3. In TCRdb, the multiplex PCR reads were re-called with MiXCR into one record per CDR3 protein. Among under 800,000 distinct CDR3 sequences listed, less than 15% were seen once. The TCR was taken from a woman under 30 with Graves' hyperthyroidism. Sequenced: blood. The chain carries TRBV9 and TRBJ2-7; 9 nucleotides agree with TRBD2. The CDR3 nucleotides are TGTGCCAGCAGCCCTGGAGCGGGAGGCCGCGAGCAGTACTTC. This gives the protein CASSPGAGGREQYF.